This T cell receptor beta chain comes out of a study of cytotoxic CD8 clonotypes in ibrutinib-treated CLL. Study-level background: Response sampling occurred after a median 12 months of treatment (range 6 to 36).

The ends lost 2 bases at V and 6 bases at J; junction bases unmatched: 4. The CDR3 runs 15 residues. Germline CDR1 is SNHLY and CDR2 is FYNNEI. Investigators sought sequencing depths of between 1 in 200,000 and 1 in 1 million T cells. The table came from immunoSEQ multiplex PCR; TCRdb's copy has only in-frame clones and leaves some out. The repertoire holds roughly 170,000 clones, more than 80% seen once, with about 4.5% in the top ten. Details on this clone: As yet, its antigen is unknown.

Study outcomes and limitations: Under treatment, the uncommon public clonotypes either contracted or remained stable. Sampling times differed between sustained-remission and progressing patients.

Sequences were derived from PBMCs, sampled after 24 months of ibrutinib treatment. This sequence joins TRBV2 and TRBJ2-5, with TRBD2 matching over 12 bases. This sequence was found in a human donor with chronic lymphocytic leukemia. The CDR3 here is CASSEQTSGRQTQYF. DNA for the CDR3: TGTGCCAGCAGTGAACAGACTAGCGGGAGACAGACCCAGTACTTC.